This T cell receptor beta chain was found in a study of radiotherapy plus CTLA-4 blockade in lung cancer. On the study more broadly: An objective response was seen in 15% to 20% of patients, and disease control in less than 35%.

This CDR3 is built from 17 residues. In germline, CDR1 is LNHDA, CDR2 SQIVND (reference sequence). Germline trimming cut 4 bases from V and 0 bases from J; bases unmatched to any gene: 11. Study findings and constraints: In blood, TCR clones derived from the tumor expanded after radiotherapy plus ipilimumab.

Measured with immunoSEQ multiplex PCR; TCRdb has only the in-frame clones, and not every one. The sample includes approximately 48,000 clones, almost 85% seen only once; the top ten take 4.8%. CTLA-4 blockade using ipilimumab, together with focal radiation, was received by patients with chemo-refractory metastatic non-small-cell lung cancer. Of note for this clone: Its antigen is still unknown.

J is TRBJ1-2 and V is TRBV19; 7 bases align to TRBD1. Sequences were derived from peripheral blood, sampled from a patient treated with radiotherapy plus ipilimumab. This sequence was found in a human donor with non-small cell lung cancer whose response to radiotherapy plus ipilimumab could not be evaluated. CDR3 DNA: TGTGCCAGTAGTACGATTGGAGGGGGCTTATCTAACTATGGCTACACCTTC. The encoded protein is CASSTIGGGLSNYGYTF.